This T cell receptor (beta chain) is drawn from a study of sequential checkpoint blockade in melanoma. Study-level background: Each arm's sequence ended with maintenance nivolumab.

Measured with immunoSEQ multiplex PCR; TCRdb has only the in-frame clones, and not every one. This sample carries some 21,000 clones, roughly four fifths of them seen once, and the ten largest clones take 11%. Sample treatment: randomized to nivolumab then ipilimumab (arm A) or the reverse (arm B). Patients had received no earlier DNA-damaging chemotherapy. Sorted cells were live CD3+CD8+, lacking CD19 and CD56, from PBMCs. After removal of 4 bases from V and 4 bases from J, the junction contained 8 bases not matched to a gene. The CDR3 length is 16 residues. Germline V lookup: CDR1 SGHRS, CDR2 YFSETQ.

The starting material was CD8+ T cells sorted from blood (inferred from file names), obtained from a patient given nivolumab and ipilimumab in sequence. The receptor comes from a human donor with melanoma. V gene TRBV5-1 combines with J gene TRBJ2-1, with TRBD1 matching over 10 bases. The CDR3 DNA is TGCGCCAGCAGCAAAACCACGGGACAGGGGTACAATGAGCAGTTCTTC. Its translation: CASSKTTGQGYNEQFF. The full variable domain, completed using reference TRBV5-1 and TRBJ2-1, is KAGVTQTPRYLIKTRGQQVTLSCSPISGHRSVSWYQQTPGQGLQFLFEYFSETQRNKGNFPGRFSGRQFSNSRSEMNVSTLELGDSALYLCASSKTTGQGYNEQFFGPGTRLTVL.